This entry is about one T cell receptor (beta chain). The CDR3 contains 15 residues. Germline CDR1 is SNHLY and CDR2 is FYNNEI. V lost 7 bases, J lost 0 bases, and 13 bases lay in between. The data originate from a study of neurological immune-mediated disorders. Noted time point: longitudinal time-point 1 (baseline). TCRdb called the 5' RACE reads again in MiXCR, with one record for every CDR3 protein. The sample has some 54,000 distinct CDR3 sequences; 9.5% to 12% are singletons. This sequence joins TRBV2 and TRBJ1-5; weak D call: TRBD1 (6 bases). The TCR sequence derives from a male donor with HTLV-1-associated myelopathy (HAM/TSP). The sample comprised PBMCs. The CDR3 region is CASTPGEYSNQPQHF. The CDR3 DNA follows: TGTGCCAGCACCCCAGGGGAATATAGCAATCAGCCCCAGCATTTT.